The source of this T cell receptor (beta chain) is a study of human T cells and chemical hapten exposure. Using its own MiXCR run on the RACE reads, TCRdb lists one record per CDR3 protein. The data contain tens of thousands of distinct CDR3 sequences, 7% to 10% of them singletons. Time point defined: patch test 1, 2 weeks after DPC sensitization. The treatment is: therapeutic diphenylcyclopropenone sensitization with weekly scalp DPC. Germline V gene sequence: CDR1 SGHAT, CDR2 FQNNGV. The ends were cut back, 5 bases at V and 2 bases at J, with 18 bases in the middle. The CDR3 loop spans 17 amino acids. This clonotype was recorded a few times.

This sequence joins TRBV11-2 and TRBJ2-2; weak D call: TRBD1 (6 bases). The material sequenced was whole blood, taken in connection with sensitization to the hapten diphenylcyclopropenone (DPC). This sequence was found in a woman aged 40 to 49 with alopecia areata. Some clones in this sample may be carry-over from other donors' samples. This CDR3 is CASSASLGQTNTGELFF. In DNA form, the CDR3 reads TGTGCCAGCAGCGCGAGCCTTGGACAGACCAACACCGGGGAGCTGTTTTTT.